These T cell receptor beta chains were read from a single sample in a study of shared clonotypes between healthy human individuals. Sequencing used immunoSEQ multiplex PCR; TCRdb keeps in-frame clones, though not all of them. The data hold about a million clones, with about 76% observed a single time. The sample comprised memory CD4+ T cells sorted from blood. All receptors derive from a man between 18 and 35 years old in good health. CDR3s include the opening cysteine and the closing phenylalanine or tryptophan. Fields, in order: V gene, J gene, CDR3 protein.

TRBV6-5	TRBJ2-5	CASSYIRGGFIETQYF
TRBV11-1	TRBJ2-7	CASSLGMTSSYEQYF
TRBV5-4	TRBJ1-1	CASSHRDSEAFF
TRBV9	TRBJ2-2	CASTDGGRDTGELFF
TRBV27	TRBJ1-3	CASSPAGQGHGNTIYF
TRBV11-1	TRBJ2-5	CASRSSSGGETQYF
TRBV7-7	TRBJ2-5	CASSLGENRETQYF
TRBV9	TRBJ2-4	CASSEKEGTSGSVNIQYF
TRBV18	TRBJ1-1	CASSPAAQATEAFF
TRBV15	TRBJ1-5	CATSRWGQGSNQPQHF
TRBV10-3	TRBJ2-7	CAISEMYGTSEYEQYF
TRBV7-2	TRBJ1-4	CASSLSGTGELFF
TRBV5-1	TRBJ2-2	CASGTGESNTGELFF
TRBV28	TRBJ1-1	CASSLNRGPTEAFF
TRBV5-6	TRBJ2-3	CASSLKGTDTQYF